This T cell receptor (beta chain) was observed in a study of CXCR3-negative and CXCR3-positive naive CD8 T cells. Comments on this clonotype: The antigen is undetermined.

Whole-study findings and limits: Naive CXCR3-positive cells had TRB CDR3s more hydrophobic than those of CXCR3-negative naive cells. Partially decreased CXCR3 expression was recorded after cryopreservation, and fresh PBMCs were used in most assays. TRBV-TRBJ usage matched between naive CXCR3-negative and CXCR3-positive cells but not between memory cells.

The length of the CDR3 is 14 residues. Germline V lookup: CDR1 LGHDT, CDR2 YNNKEL (reference sequence). 5' RACE with UMI labels generated the TRB cDNA libraries. Following a re-call of the 5' RACE reads, TCRdb has one entry per CDR3 protein and lacks DNA. Its table records about 130,000 distinct CDR3 sequences. This chain links TRBV3-1 with TRBJ2-1; TCRdb proposes TRBD2, but this gene call is untestable without DNA. This sequence was found in a human donor in good health. Some clones in this sample may be carry-over from other donors' samples. The sample taken for sequencing was naive CXCR3+ CD8+ T cells from blood. Subset described: CD45RO-CCR7+CD27+CD95- naive CD8+ T cells expressing CXCR3 (TNR3+). The CDR3 is CASSQRDPYNEQFF.